These 7 T cell receptor beta chains were all obtained from the same sample, sequenced in a study of response to subunit inactivated influenza vaccine (dated by TCRdb to 2016 to 2018). The protocol used for the library was RT-PCR. Sequencing took place on an Illumina HiSeq 2500. Through fastp at Q25 and MiXCR, TCRdb rebuilt clones from the public reads, retaining in-frame beta chains. Here each entry gathers all rows of one CDR3 protein and keeps the most common genes and DNA. This sample comprises about 780,000 distinct CDR3 sequences, less than 20% of them detected only once. Of the sample, about 11% is held by the ten largest clones. The specimen comprised PBMCs from blood, sampled about 5 days after vaccination. All receptors derive from a man aged 50-60 years who received an inactivated influenza vaccine. Donor details come from another sample of the same person, matched by shared clones.

The chain employs TRBV7-3 and TRBJ2-7, with 7 bases identical to TRBD2. This CDR3 is built from 16 residues. V dropped 5 bases and J dropped 5; count of bases not matched to a gene: 15. Germline assignment: CDR1 SGHTA and CDR2 FQGTGA. CDR3 in DNA: TGTGCCAGCAGCGTGCAGCCGACGACTAGCTGGAACGAGCAGTACTTC. It codes for CASSVQPTTSWNEQYF.

This rearrangement joins TRBV4-2 to TRBJ2-7; D is possibly TRBD2 (5 bases). CDR3 size: 15 residues. Germline CDR1 is LGHNA and CDR2 is YNFKEQ. Trimming removed 4 bases at V and 5 bases at J, with 18 bases between. The CDR3 here is CASSPEDTGSDEQYF. For the CDR3, the DNA is TGTGCCAGCAGCCCAGAAGACACGGGATCCGACGAGCAGTACTTC.

Only a few counts were recorded for this clonotype. The chain links TRBV6-2 or TRBV6-3 to TRBJ2-2; 14 bases align to TRBD2. The CDR3 is 22 residues long. Germline-derived CDR1 and CDR2 are MNHEY and SVGEGT. Trimming removed 7 bases from V and 0 bases from J; junction bases left unmatched: 19. In DNA, the CDR3 is TGTGCCAGCACATGGGGACAGGGACTAGCGGGGGACTCCCGCCCGAACACCGGGGAGCTGTTTTTT. It is translated as CASTWGQGLAGDSRPNTGELFF.

This clonotype was counted a few times. The V gene is TRBV7-9, the J gene TRBJ1-2; D is unclear. Trimming shortened V by 2 bases and J by 0 bases, and 7 bases separated the two germline ends. This CDR3 has 14 amino acids. CDR1 SEHNR and CDR2 FQNEAQ come from the germline V gene (reference sequence). The CDR3 region is CASSLTAANYGYTF. In DNA form, the CDR3 reads TGTGCCAGCAGCTTAACGGCAGCTAACTATGGCTACACCTTC.

This clonotype was counted many times. This chain connects TRBV7-2 to TRBJ2-1; 8 bases are shared with TRBD1. CDR1 and CDR2 from the germline V gene are SGHTA and FQGNSA. The CDR3 extends over 14 amino acids. The trim removed 7 bases at V and 5 bases at J, leaving 7 bases unmatched. CDR3: CASNNRGIDNEQFF. The DNA for the CDR3 is TGTGCCAGCAACAACAGGGGGATCGACAATGAGCAGTTCTTC. Full variable domain (outside the CDR3, taken from reference TRBV7-2 and TRBJ2-1): GAGVSQSPSNKVTEKGKDVELRCDPISGHTALYWYRQSLGQGLEFLIYFQGNSAPDKSGLPSDRFSAERTGGSVSTLTIQRTQQEDSAVYLCASNNRGIDNEQFFGPGTRLTVL.

The chain uses TRBV14 and TRBJ2-7; D remains ambiguous. The CDR3 is 15 amino acids. Germline V CDR1 and CDR2: SGHDN, FVKESK. V gave up 0 bases and J gave up 7 bases, with 16 bases separating them. CDR3 DNA: TGTGCCAGCAGCCAAGATTCACTTGTTACGAGGGAGCAGTACTTC. It encodes CASSQDSLVTREQYF.

The chain joins TRBV18 to TRBJ2-3; D unresolved. Germline CDR1 and CDR2: KGHSH and LQKENI. Between the trimmed V and J ends, which lost 0 bases and 2 bases, there was a span of 9 bases. This CDR3 is built from 15 residues. The CDR3 sequence: CASSPPGLNTDTQYF. DNA for the CDR3: TGTGCCAGCTCACCACCGGGCCTGAACACAGATACGCAGTATTTT.